This T cell receptor (beta chain) was sequenced for a study of siplizumab effects on memory and regulatory T cells. Broader study findings: Alloreactive CD4+ clones that could be mapped were on average roughly 69% Treg-derived with siplizumab, against roughly 27% in controls. Suppressive function of proliferating Tregs from siplizumab cultures was not confirmed. The study found naive T cells seemingly more diverse than memory cells and seemingly major alloresponse contributors.

Sequencing used immunoSEQ multiplex PCR; TCRdb keeps in-frame clones, though not all of them. The table has approximately 94,000 clones, around 90% seen once. Concerning this clone itself: Its antigen remains unidentified.

The sequencing input was CD4+ T cells sorted from blood. This clonotype was sampled from a human donor in good health.

CDR3 protein: CASSLGGQTTDTQYF. CDR3 in DNA: TGTGCCAGCAGCTTGGGAGGACAGACCACAGATACGCAGTATTTT. The rearrangement uses TRBV5-4 and TRBJ2-3, with D possibly TRBD1 on 6 matching bases. The CDR3 is 15 residues long. Germline CDR1 is SGHNT and CDR2 is YYREEE (reference sequence). Trimming pared 0 bases from V and 2 bases from J, leaving 10 bases between.